The T cell receptor beta chain described here comes from a study of post-analysis software for immune sequencing data. As for this clonotype: Its target is not known.

The CDR3 has 13 residues. Trimming removed 6 bases at V and 5 bases at J, with 15 bases between. In germline, CDR1 is SGHNT, CDR2 YYREEE (reference sequence). Study outcomes and limitations: Five or six TRBV segments, TRBV5-6, TRBV5-1 and TRBV20-1 among them, were found more frequent in patients than controls.

Researchers reported that TCR beta cDNA libraries carried unique molecular identifiers. Each CDR3 protein gets one entry after TCRdb re-called the PCR reads with MiXCR. Of 450,000 to 700,000 distinct CDR3 sequences listed, 40% to 50% are singletons. Material: blood. The chain recombines TRBV5-4 with TRBJ2-7; D gene uncertain. This clonotype was obtained from a girl under 18 with multiple sclerosis. In DNA, the CDR3 is TGTGCCAGCACCCAGCTGCCAGCCGACGAGCAGTACTTC. This gives the protein CASTQLPADEQYF.